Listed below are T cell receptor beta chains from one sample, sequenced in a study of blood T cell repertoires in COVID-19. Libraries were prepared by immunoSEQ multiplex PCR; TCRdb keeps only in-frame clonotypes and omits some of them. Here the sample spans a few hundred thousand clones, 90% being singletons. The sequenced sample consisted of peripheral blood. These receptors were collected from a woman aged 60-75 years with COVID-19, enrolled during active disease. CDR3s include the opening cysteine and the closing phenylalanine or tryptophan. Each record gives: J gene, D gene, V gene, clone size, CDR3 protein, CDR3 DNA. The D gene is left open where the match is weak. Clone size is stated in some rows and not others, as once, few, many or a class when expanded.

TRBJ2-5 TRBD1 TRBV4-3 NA CASSLRDRAQETQYF TGCGCCAGCAGCCTTCGGGACAGGGCCCAAGAGACCCAGTACTTC
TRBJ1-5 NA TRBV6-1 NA CASSEALAGSHQPQHF TGTGCCAGCAGTGAAGCGCTGGCAGGGTCTCATCAGCCCCAGCATTTT
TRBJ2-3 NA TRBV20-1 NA CSAPSRTQYF TGCAGTGCCCCTTCTCGTACGCAGTATTTT
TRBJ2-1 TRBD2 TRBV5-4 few CASSSETSGIYNEQFF TGTGCCAGCAGCTCGGAGACTAGCGGGATCTACAATGAGCAGTTCTTC
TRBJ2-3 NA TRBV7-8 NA CASSRTASGYGTDTQYF TGTGCCAGCAGCCGAACAGCCAGCGGGTATGGCACAGATACGCAGTATTTT
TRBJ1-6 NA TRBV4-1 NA CASSQRLREGSYNSPLHF TGCGCCAGCAGCCAACGGCTACGGGAAGGGTCTTATAATTCACCCCTCCACTTT
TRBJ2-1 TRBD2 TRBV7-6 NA CASSLEGGLAGVEQFF TGTGCCAGCAGCTTAGAAGGCGGACTAGCGGGGGTTGAGCAGTTCTTC
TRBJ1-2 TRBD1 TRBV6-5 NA CASSPDRVRNYGYTF TGTGCCAGCAGTCCGGACAGGGTTCGAAACTATGGCTACACCTTC
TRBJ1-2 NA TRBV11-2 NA CASSLTRGGSHTF TGTGCCAGCAGCCTTACACGGGGGGGCTCCCACACCTTC
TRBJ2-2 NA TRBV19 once CASTTGRDGELFF TGTGCCAGTACCACCGGACGGGACGGGGAGCTGTTTTTT
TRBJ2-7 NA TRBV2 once CASKLAYEQYF TGTGCCAGCAAACTTGCCTACGAGCAGTACTTC
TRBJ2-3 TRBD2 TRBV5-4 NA CASSSQTSGGITDTQYF TGTGCCAGCAGCTCTCAGACTAGCGGGGGAATCACAGATACGCAGTATTTT
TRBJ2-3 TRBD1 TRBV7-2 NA CASSSDRGTDTQYF TGTGCCAGCAGCTCGGACAGGGGCACAGATACGCAGTATTTT
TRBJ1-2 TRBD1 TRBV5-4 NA CASSSSIWTGDANYGYTF TGTGCCAGCAGCTCCTCCATCTGGACAGGGGACGCTAACTATGGCTACACCTTC
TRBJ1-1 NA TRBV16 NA CASSQSYGRNTEAFF TGTGCCAGCAGCCAATCTTACGGGAGGAACACTGAAGCTTTCTTT
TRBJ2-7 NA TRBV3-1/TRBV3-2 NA CASSQLSGLNYEQYF TGTGCCAGCAGCCAACTTAGCGGCCTGAACTACGAGCAGTACTTC
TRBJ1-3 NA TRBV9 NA CASSVVSSGNTIYF TGTGCCAGCAGCGTAGTGAGCTCTGGAAACACCATATATTTT
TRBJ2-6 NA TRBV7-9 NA CASSYVGQYSGANVLTF TGTGCCAGCAGCTACGTTGGACAGTACTCTGGGGCCAACGTCCTGACTTTC
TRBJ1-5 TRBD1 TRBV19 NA CASSIGDRVVSHF TGTGCCAGTAGTATCGGAGACAGGGTAGTATCGCATTTT